These T cell receptor beta chains were read from a single sample in a study of identical twins. TCRdb passed the 5' RACE reads through MiXCR, listing each CDR3 protein once. The table has about 890,000 distinct CDR3 sequences, over 9% seen once. This same sample was also taken into another study, of yellow fever vaccine responses in identical twins.

What was sequenced was PBMCs. The receptor source for this set is a woman aged 18-29 years in good health. Each CDR3 is given with its conserved first and last residue. The D gene is left open where the match is weak. Only part of the rows carry a size: once, few, many, or a class if the clone is expanded.

clone_size,j_call,v_call,d_call,cdr3_aa,cdr3_nt
few,TRBJ2-3,TRBV24-1,NA,CATSEGMRDTQYF,TGTGCCACCAGCGAGGGGATGAGAGATACGCAGTATTTT
few,TRBJ2-3,TRBV5-1,TRBD2,CASSLEGLAGTDTQYF,TGCGCCAGCAGCTTGGAAGGACTAGCGGGCACAGATACGCAGTATTTT
few,TRBJ1-1,TRBV15,NA,CATRQGHEDTEAFF,TGTGCCACCCGGCAGGGACATGAGGACACTGAAGCTTTCTTT
few,TRBJ2-7,TRBV18,TRBD2,CASSVAGGSLEQYF,TGTGCCAGCTCAGTAGCGGGAGGCTCTCTCGAGCAGTACTTC
many,TRBJ1-1,TRBV6-5,TRBD1,CASSFETGDLTEAFF,TGTGCCAGCAGTTTCGAGACAGGGGATCTGACTGAAGCTTTCTTT
many,TRBJ1-5,TRBV12-3/TRBV12-4,NA,CASSLVSGGGNQPQHF,TGTGCCAGCAGTTTGGTGAGTGGAGGTGGCAATCAGCCCCAGCATTTT
NA,TRBJ2-7,TRBV20-1,NA,CSAVDFYEQYF,TGCAGTGCTGTGGACTTCTACGAGCAGTACTTC
NA,TRBJ2-1,TRBV2,NA,CASRGEVDEQFF,TGTGCCAGCAGAGGAGAAGTTGATGAGCAGTTCTTC
NA,TRBJ2-5,TRBV5-1,TRBD1,CASSFNGQGASETQYF,TGCGCCAGCAGTTTCAACGGACAGGGAGCCTCAGAGACCCAGTACTTC
many,TRBJ2-1,TRBV6-6,NA,CASRTGTSYNEQFF,TGTGCCAGCCGAACAGGTACTTCCTACAATGAGCAGTTCTTC
few,TRBJ2-1,TRBV2,NA,CASRERGLGGNEQFF,TGTGCCAGCAGGGAAAGGGGGTTAGGGGGCAATGAGCAGTTCTTC
few,TRBJ2-7,TRBV4-2,NA,CASSQAGTAGYEQYF,TGTGCCAGCAGCCAAGCCGGGACTGCGGGCTACGAGCAGTACTTC
few,TRBJ2-1,TRBV21-1,NA,CASSLNFDRSPYNEQFF,TGTGCCAGCAGCCTGAATTTCGACAGGTCCCCCTACAATGAGCAGTTCTTC
few,TRBJ1-5,TRBV20-1,NA,CSARVAWGNQPQHF,TGCAGTGCTAGAGTGGCGTGGGGCAATCAGCCCCAGCATTTT
NA,TRBJ2-7,TRBV20-1,NA,CSATNPGDKGEQYF,TGCAGTGCCACAAACCCGGGGGATAAGGGGGAGCAGTACTTC
few,TRBJ2-3,TRBV12-3/TRBV12-4,TRBD2,CASTYRASGLADSTDTQYF,TGTGCCAGCACCTATAGGGCTTCGGGACTAGCGGATAGCACAGATACGCAGTATTTT
NA,TRBJ2-1,TRBV6-1,NA,CASSEEAGDYNEQFF,TGTGCCAGCAGTGAAGAAGCGGGCGATTACAATGAGCAGTTCTTC
many,TRBJ2-1,TRBV20-1,TRBD2,CSARDLAGGPYNEQFF,TGCAGTGCTAGAGATCTAGCGGGAGGTCCTTACAACGAGCAGTTCTTC
many,TRBJ2-2,TRBV12-3/TRBV12-4,NA,CASSFAQTRTGELFF,TGTGCCAGCAGTTTCGCCCAAACGAGGACCGGGGAGCTGTTTTTT
NA,TRBJ2-3,TRBV4-1,TRBD2,CASSQGLAGVGDTQYF,TGCGCCAGCAGCCAGGGGCTAGCGGGGGTTGGAGATACGCAGTATTTT
NA,TRBJ1-2,TRBV24-1,NA,CATSDLSLGEGYTF,TGTGCCACCAGTGATTTGTCCCTCGGGGAGGGCTACACCTTC
NA,TRBJ2-3,TRBV6-1,TRBD2,CASSLYSGRLDTQYF,TGTGCCAGCAGCCTATATAGCGGGAGGTTAGATACGCAGTATTTT
many,TRBJ2-5,TRBV6-2/TRBV6-3,TRBD2,CASRYSTGTSGGNQETQYF,TGTGCCAGCAGATATTCGACCGGGACTAGCGGGGGGAACCAAGAGACCCAGTACTTC